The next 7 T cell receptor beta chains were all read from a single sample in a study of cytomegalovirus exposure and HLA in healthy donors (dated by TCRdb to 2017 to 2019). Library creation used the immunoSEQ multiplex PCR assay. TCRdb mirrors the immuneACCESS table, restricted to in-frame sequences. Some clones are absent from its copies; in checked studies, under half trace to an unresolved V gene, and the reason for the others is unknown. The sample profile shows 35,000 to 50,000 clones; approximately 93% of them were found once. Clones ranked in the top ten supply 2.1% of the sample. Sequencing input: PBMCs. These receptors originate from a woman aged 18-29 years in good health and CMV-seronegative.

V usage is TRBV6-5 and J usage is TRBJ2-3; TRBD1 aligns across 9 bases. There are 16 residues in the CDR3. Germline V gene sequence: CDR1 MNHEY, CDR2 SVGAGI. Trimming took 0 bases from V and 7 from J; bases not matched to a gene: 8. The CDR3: CASSYSIRTGENTQYF. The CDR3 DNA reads TGTGCCAGCAGTTACTCGATTAGGACAGGGGAGAATACGCAGTATTTT.

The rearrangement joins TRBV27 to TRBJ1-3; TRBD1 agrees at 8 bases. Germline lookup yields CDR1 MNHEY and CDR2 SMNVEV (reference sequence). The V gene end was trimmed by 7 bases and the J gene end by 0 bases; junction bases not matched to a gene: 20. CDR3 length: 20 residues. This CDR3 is CASIIDRGRQVDYSGNTIYF. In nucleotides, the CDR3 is TGTGCCAGCATTATTGACAGGGGACGCCAGGTAGACTACTCTGGAAACACCATATATTTT.

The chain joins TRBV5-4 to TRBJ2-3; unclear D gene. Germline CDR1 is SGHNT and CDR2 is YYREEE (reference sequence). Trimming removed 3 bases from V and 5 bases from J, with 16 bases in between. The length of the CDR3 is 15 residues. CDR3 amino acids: CASSSKQTVGDTQYF. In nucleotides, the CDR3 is TGTGCCAGCAGCTCGAAACAGACGGTCGGAGATACGCAGTATTTT.

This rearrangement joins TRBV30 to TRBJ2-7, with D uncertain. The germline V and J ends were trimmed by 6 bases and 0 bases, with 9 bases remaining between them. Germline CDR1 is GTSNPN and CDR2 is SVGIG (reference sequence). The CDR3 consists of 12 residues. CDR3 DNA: TGTGCCTGTGACACAAGCTCCTACGAGCAGTACTTC. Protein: CACDTSSYEQYF.

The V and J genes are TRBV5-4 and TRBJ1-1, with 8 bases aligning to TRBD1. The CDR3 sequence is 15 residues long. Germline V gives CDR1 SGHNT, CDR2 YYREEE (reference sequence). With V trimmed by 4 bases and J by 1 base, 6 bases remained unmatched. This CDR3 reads CASSDRGLTNTEAFF. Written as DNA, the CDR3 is TGTGCCAGCAGCGACAGGGGTTTGACGAACACTGAAGCTTTCTTT. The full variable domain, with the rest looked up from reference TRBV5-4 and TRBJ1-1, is ETGVTQSPTHLIKTRGQQVTLRCSSQSGHNTVSWYQQALGQGPQFIFQYYREEENGRGNFPPRFSGLQFPNYSSELNVNALELDDSALYLCASSDRGLTNTEAFFGQGTRLTVV.

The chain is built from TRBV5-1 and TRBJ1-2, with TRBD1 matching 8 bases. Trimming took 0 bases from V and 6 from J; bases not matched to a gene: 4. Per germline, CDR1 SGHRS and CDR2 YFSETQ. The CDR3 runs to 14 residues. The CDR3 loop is CASSLGQGQDGYTF. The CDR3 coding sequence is TGCGCCAGCAGCTTGGGACAGGGACAGGATGGCTACACCTTC.

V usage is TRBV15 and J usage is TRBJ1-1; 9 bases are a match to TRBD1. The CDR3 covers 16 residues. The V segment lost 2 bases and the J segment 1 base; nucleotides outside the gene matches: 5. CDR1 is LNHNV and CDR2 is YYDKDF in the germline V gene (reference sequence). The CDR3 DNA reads TGTGCCACCAGCAGACAACAGGGGGCCCCGAACACTGAAGCTTTCTTT. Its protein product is CATSRQQGAPNTEAFF.